This TCR beta chain is drawn from a study of blood T cell repertoires in COVID-19. Study at large: The United States, Italy and Spain were the sources of the acute and convalescent COVID-19 samples.

This clone showed up many times. Enrolled through a virtual design, the participants were between 18 and 89 years of age and came from some 25 US areas. Self-reported history from a screening survey and questionnaire set each donor's cohort. Two negative PCRs, clearance, or symptom resolution had been documented for recovered Cohort 3 donors. The CDR3 loop spans 16 amino acids. V lost 0 bases and J lost 7; bases outside the gene matches: 8. Germline CDR1 and CDR2: MRHNA and SNTAGT. Generated by immunoSEQ multiplex PCR, the TCRdb table keeps only in-frame clones and is missing some. The sample holds roughly 350,000 clones, 92% seen once.

This rearrangement joins TRBV6-4 to TRBJ2-2; TRBD2 matches at 7 bases. Source material: PBMCs or T cells enriched from blood (not recorded which). The receptor's source is a young woman who had recovered from COVID-19. Here the CDR3 reads CASSDSRAGASGELFF. In DNA, the CDR3 is TGTGCCAGCAGTGACTCGAGGGCGGGAGCGAGCGGGGAGCTGTTTTTT.